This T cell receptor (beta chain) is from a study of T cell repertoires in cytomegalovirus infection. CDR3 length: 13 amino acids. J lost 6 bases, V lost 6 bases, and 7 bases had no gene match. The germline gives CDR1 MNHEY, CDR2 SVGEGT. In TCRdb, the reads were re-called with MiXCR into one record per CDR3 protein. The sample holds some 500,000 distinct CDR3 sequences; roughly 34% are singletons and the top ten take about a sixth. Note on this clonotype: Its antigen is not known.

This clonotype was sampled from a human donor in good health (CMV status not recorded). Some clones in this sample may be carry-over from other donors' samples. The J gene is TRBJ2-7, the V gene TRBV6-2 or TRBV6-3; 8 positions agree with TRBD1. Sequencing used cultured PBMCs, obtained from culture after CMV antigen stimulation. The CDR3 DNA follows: TGTGCCAGCAGGAAGGACAGGGTAGGCGAGCAGTACTTC. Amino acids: CASRKDRVGEQYF.